The 15 T cell receptor beta chains below come from one sample, sequenced in a study of control samples from healthy donors and cancer patients. Data came from immunoSEQ multiplex PCR; TCRdb stores just in-frame clones and leaves some out. This table holds 95,000 to 150,000 clones, 80% to 95% found once. Sequencing was done on a sample of PBMCs. The receptors originated from a man aged 80 or over with head and neck cancer.

The chain couples TRBV3-1 (or the pseudogene TRBV3-2) to TRBJ1-2; D uncertain. V lost 3 bases and J lost 4, with 24 bases in between. The CDR3 is 18 amino acids. CDR1 is LGHDT and CDR2 is YNNKEL in the germline V gene (reference sequence). This chain's CDR3 is CASSHKVPRRVPGYGYTF. The CDR3 DNA follows: TGTGCCAGCAGCCACAAGGTCCCAAGGCGGGTACCGGGCTATGGCTACACCTTC.

This chain connects TRBV5-1 to TRBJ1-4; 9 bases are a match to TRBD1. The germline gives CDR1 SGHRS, CDR2 YFSETQ. The CDR3 loop spans 16 amino acids. V lost 3 bases to trimming and J lost 4 bases; unmatched junction nucleotides: 7. The CDR3 loop reads CASSSTGGNNNEKLFF. CDR3 coding DNA: TGCGCCAGCAGCTCGACAGGGGGTAATAATAATGAAAAACTGTTTTTT.

CDR3 sequence: CSVGTPTSYNEQFF. DNA of the CDR3: TGCAGCGTCGGGACTCCCACCTCCTACAATGAGCAGTTCTTC. The rearrangement links TRBV29-1 to TRBJ2-1; a weak D match, TRBD2 (6 bases). Germline V CDR1 and CDR2: SQVTM, ANQGSEA. The CDR3 has 14 amino acids. V was shortened by 6 bases and J by 0 bases, with 12 bases between the two germline ends.

V is TRBV27 and J is TRBJ1-6; D is possibly TRBD1 (5 bases). This CDR3 region has 16 residues. V was shortened by 4 bases and J by 7 bases, with 17 bases between the two germline ends. In germline, CDR1 is MNHEY, CDR2 SMNVEV (reference sequence). CDR3 sequence reads: CASSSSTVPRNSPLHF. The CDR3 bases are TGTGCCAGCAGTTCCTCGACAGTCCCTAGGAATTCACCCCTCCACTTT.

This chain links TRBV12-3 or TRBV12-4 with TRBJ1-1; TRBD1 agrees at 11 bases. Trimming at V came to 5 bases and at J to 11 bases, leaving 7 bases not matched to a gene. The length of the CDR3 is 13 residues. CDR3 sequence: CASSEGQGVKAFF. The CDR3 DNA is TGTGCCAGCAGTGAGGGACAGGGGGTTAAGGCTTTCTTT.

The rearrangement joins TRBV7-9 to TRBJ2-5; TRBD1 matches 8 bases. CDR1 and CDR2 from the germline V gene are SEHNR and FQNEAQ (reference sequence). The V segment lost 5 bases and the J segment 5 bases; nucleotides outside the gene matches: 10. This CDR3 comprises 15 residues. The CDR3 spells CASSPSGQGEETQYF. CDR3 nucleotide sequence: TGTGCCAGCAGCCCATCCGGACAGGGAGAGGAGACCCAGTACTTC.

The V call is TRBV4-3, the J call TRBJ1-5; a weak D match, TRBD1 (5 bases). CDR1 is LGHNA and CDR2 is YSLEER in the germline V gene. This CDR3 is built from 16 residues. V was shortened by 1 base and J by 2 bases, with 12 bases between the two germline ends. For the CDR3, the DNA is TGCGCCAGCAGCCAAGGTGGGGGGTACGGCAATCAGCCCCAGCATTTT. This encodes CASSQGGGYGNQPQHF.

As concerns this clone: A read error may account for a junction end that differs from germline. The V and J genes are TRBV9 and TRBJ2-5; D might be TRBD2 (5 bases). The CDR3 has 14 residues. The V gene's germline CDR1 is SGDLS and CDR2 YYNGEE. CDR3 residues: CASSETTIGETQYF. The DNA for the CDR3 is TGTGCCAGTAGCGAAACCACAATCGGGGAGACCCAGTACTTC.

The rearrangement uses TRBV10-3 and TRBJ1-4, with TRBD1 matching over 7 bases. CDR1 is ENHRY and CDR2 is SYGVKD in the germline V gene. J gave up 7 bases and V 6 bases, and 11 bases lay outside the gene matches. The CDR3 spans 15 residues. The CDR3 nucleotides read TGTGCCATCAGCCAGGGAAAACAGGGGAGTGAAAAACTGTTTTTT. Translating gives CAISQGKQGSEKLFF.

This chain joins TRBV29-1 and TRBJ2-1; D is perhaps TRBD1 or TRBD2 (5 bases each). The CDR3 is 13 amino acids. The V gene lost 6 bases and the J gene lost 6 bases, with 15 bases spanning the gap. The germline V gene has CDR1 SQVTM and CDR2 ANQGSEA. CDR3 loop: CSVVPGTSNEQFF. The CDR3 nucleotides are TGCAGCGTCGTTCCCGGGACCAGCAATGAGCAGTTCTTC.

This clone was seen a single time. The chain joins TRBV19 to TRBJ2-5; 7 nucleotides match TRBD2. Germline CDR1 reads LNHDA; CDR2 reads SQIVND (reference sequence). V trimming: 4 bases; J trimming: 5 bases; junction bases outside the gene matches: 10. There are 15 residues in the CDR3. DNA for the CDR3: TGTGCCAGTAGTACCTCTAGCGGATCTTTTGAGACCCAGTACTTC. It is translated as CASSTSSGSFETQYF. The variable domain in full, completed from reference TRBV19 and TRBJ2-5, reads DGGITQSPKYLFRKEGQNVTLSCEQNLNHDAMYWYRQDPGQGLRLIYYSQIVNDFQKGDIAEGYSVSREKKESFPLTVTSAQKNPTAFYLCASSTSSGSFETQYFGPGTRLLVL.

V is TRBV19 and J is TRBJ1-2; D unresolved. CDR1 is LNHDA and CDR2 is SQIVND in the germline V gene (reference sequence). The CDR3 covers 16 residues. Trimming cost V 1 base and J 5 bases, with 17 bases left between them. CDR3 loop: CASSIGDPGPIYGYTF. The CDR3 region has the DNA TGTGCCAGTAGTATAGGTGATCCGGGTCCTATTTATGGCTACACCTTC.

The sample holds one count of this clone. CDR3 loop: CASGTGGYEQYF. For the CDR3, the DNA is TGTGCCAGCGGGACAGGGGGCTACGAGCAGTACTTC. The rearrangement links TRBV2 to TRBJ2-7; 11 nucleotides agree with TRBD1. Trimming at V came to 8 bases and at J to 3 bases, leaving 0 bases not matched to a gene. This CDR3 is built from 12 residues. Germline CDR1 reads SNHLY; CDR2 reads FYNNEI.

This chain joins TRBV29-1 and TRBJ1-1; D may be TRBD1 (5 bases). The V gene lost 7 bases and the J gene lost 1 base, with 10 bases spanning the gap. Germline CDR1 reads SQVTM; CDR2 reads ANQGSEA. The CDR3 is made up of 12 amino acids. The CDR3 is CSAPGGNTEAFF. In DNA form, the CDR3 reads TGCAGCGCCCCCGGGGGGAACACTGAAGCTTTCTTT.

The chain recombines TRBV5-4 with TRBJ1-2; TRBD1 agrees at 8 bases. The CDR3 runs to 15 residues. V was clipped by 2 bases and J by 3 bases; unmatched bases: 6. Per germline, CDR1 SGHNT and CDR2 YYREEE (reference sequence). CDR3 region: CASSFWTGWDYGYTF. The DNA for the CDR3 is TGTGCCAGCAGCTTTTGGACAGGGTGGGACTATGGCTACACCTTC. Variable domain in full (rest from reference TRBV5-4 and TRBJ1-2): ETGVTQSPTHLIKTRGQQVTLRCSSQSGHNTVSWYQQALGQGPQFIFQYYREEENGRGNFPPRFSGLQFPNYSSELNVNALELDDSALYLCASSFWTGWDYGYTFGSGTRLTVV.